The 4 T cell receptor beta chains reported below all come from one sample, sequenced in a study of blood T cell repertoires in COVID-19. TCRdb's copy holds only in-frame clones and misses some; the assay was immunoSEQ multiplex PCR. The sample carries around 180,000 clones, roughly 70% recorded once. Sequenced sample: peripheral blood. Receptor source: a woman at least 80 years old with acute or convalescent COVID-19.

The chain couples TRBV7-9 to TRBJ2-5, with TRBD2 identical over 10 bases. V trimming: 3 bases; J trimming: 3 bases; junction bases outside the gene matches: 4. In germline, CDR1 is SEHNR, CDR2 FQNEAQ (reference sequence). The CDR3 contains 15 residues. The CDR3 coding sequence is TGTGCCAGCAGCTTCAGGAGCGGGAGGGAAGAGACCCAGTACTTC. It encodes CASSFRSGREETQYF.

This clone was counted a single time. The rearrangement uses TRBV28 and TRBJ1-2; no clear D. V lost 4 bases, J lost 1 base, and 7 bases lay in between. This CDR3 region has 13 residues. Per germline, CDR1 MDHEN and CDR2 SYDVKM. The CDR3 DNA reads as TGTGCCAGCAGTTCAGCGGATAACTATGGCTACACCTTC. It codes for CASSSADNYGYTF.

CDR3 amino acids: CASSFGPSGNTIYF. The DNA of the CDR3 is TGCGCCAGCAGCTTTGGCCCTTCTGGAAACACCATATATTTT. This chain connects TRBV5-1 to TRBJ1-3, with no clear D. This CDR3 has 14 amino acids. Germline V gene data show CDR1 as SGHRS and CDR2 as YFSETQ. The V and J ends lost 2 bases and 1 base respectively, with 7 bases between them.

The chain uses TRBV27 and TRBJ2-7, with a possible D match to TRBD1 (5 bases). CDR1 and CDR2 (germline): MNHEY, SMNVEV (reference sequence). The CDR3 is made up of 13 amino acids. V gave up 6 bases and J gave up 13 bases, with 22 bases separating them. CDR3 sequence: CASSSGGHFMSYF. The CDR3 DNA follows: TGTGCCAGCAGCTCCGGCGGACACTTTATGAGTTACTTC.